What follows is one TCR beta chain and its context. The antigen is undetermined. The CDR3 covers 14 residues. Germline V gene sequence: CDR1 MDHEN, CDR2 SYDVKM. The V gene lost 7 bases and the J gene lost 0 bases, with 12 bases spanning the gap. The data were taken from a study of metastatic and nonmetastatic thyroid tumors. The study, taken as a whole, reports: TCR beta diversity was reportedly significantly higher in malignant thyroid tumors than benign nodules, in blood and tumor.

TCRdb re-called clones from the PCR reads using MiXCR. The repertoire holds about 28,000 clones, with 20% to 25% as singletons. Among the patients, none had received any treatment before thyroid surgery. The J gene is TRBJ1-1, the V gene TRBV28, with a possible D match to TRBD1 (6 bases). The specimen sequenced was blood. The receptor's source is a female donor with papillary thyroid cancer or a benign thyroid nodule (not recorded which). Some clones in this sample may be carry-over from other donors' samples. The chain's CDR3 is CASNMDSMNTEAFF. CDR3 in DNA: TGTGCCAGCAATATGGACAGCATGAACACTGAAGCTTTCTTT. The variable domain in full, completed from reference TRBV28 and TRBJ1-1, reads DVKVTQSSRYLVKRTGEKVFLECVQDMDHENMFWYRQDPGLGLRLIYFSYDVKMKEKGDIPEGYSVSREKKERFSLILESASTNQTSMYLCASNMDSMNTEAFFGQGTRLTVV.